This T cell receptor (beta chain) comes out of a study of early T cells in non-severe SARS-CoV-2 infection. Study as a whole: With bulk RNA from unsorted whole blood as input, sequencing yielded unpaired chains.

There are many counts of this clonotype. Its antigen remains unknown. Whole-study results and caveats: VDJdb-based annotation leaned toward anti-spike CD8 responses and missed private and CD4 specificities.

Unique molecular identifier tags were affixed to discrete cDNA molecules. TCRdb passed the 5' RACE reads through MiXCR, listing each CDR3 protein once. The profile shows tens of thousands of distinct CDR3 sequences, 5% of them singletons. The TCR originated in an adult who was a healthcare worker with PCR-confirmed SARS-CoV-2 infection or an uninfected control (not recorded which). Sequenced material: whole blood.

The CDR3 spells CSVEVVANYGYTF. DNA of the CDR3: TGCAGCGTTGAAGTAGTAGCTAACTATGGCTACACCTTC. The rearrangement uses TRBV29-1 and TRBJ1-2; D is ambiguous. Per germline, CDR1 SQVTM and CDR2 ANQGSEA. V was pared by 1 base and J by 0 bases, with 6 bases between. CDR3 length equals 13 residues.